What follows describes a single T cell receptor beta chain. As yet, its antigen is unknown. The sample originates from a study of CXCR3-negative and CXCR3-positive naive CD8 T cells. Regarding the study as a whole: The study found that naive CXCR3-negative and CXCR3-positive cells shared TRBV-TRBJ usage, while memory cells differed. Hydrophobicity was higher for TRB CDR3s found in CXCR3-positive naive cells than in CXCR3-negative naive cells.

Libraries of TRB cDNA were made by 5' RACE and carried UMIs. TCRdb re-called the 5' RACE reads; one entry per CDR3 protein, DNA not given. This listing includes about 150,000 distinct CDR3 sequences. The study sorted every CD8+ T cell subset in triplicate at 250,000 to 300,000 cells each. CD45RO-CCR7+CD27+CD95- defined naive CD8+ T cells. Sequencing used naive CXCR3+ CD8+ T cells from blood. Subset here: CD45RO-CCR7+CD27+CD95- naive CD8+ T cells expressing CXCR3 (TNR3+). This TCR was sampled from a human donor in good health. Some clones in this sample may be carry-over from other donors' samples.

The CDR3: CASSLVLTGELFF. V usage is TRBV5-1 and J usage is TRBJ2-2. This CDR3 is built from 13 residues. CDR1 is SGHRS and CDR2 is YFSETQ in the germline V gene.